This T cell receptor beta chain was sequenced during a study of cytomegalovirus exposure and HLA in healthy donors. Repertoires were generated with immunoSEQ multiplex PCR, while TCRdb's copy carries only in-frame clones and drops some. Of about 330,000 clones in the sample, roughly 87% are singletons; the top ten hold over 1%. General observations from the study: Most TCR sequences showed up rarely, but some public TCRs showed up in many donors. Listed as cytomegalovirus-associated were 150 or so TCR beta chains.

Trimming shortened V by 9 bases and J by 0 bases, and 14 bases separated the two germline ends. Germline values: CDR1 MNHEY, CDR2 SMNVEV (reference sequence). The CDR3 is 14 amino acids. Concerning this clone itself: Antigen unknown.

The origin of this receptor is a woman in her 30s in good health and CMV-seropositive. The rearrangement uses TRBV27 and TRBJ1-1; D call uncertain. Material: PBMCs. The CDR3 spells CASPEGVLNTEAFF. CDR3 coding DNA: TGTGCCAGTCCGGAAGGAGTTCTGAACACTGAAGCTTTCTTT.